Below, 19 T cell receptor beta chains from the same sample are listed, as sequenced in a study of shared clonotypes between healthy human individuals. Using immunoSEQ multiplex PCR, the repertoire was profiled, and TCRdb retains in-frame clones only, with some absent. The sample holds fewer than 3 million clones, roughly 92% seen once. Sequences were obtained from naive CD4+ T cells from PBMCs. Subset denoted: CD45RA+ positively selected. The receptors come from a young man in good health. Some clones in this sample may be carry-over from other donors' samples.

This chain uses TRBV28 with TRBJ2-7; TRBD2 matches 14 bases. This CDR3 has 19 residues. The V and J ends lost 7 bases and 4 bases, in that order; junction bases with no gene match: 18. Germline CDR1 reads MDHEN; CDR2 reads SYDVKM. CDR3 DNA sequence: TGTGCCAGCAAAAGGGCGGGGCGGGGACTAGCGGGAGCTTCGTACGAGCAGTACTTC. It codes for CASKRAGRGLAGASYEQYF.

This chain uses TRBV11-3 with TRBJ2-2, with 8 bases matching TRBD2. The V gene end was trimmed by 3 bases and the J gene end by 9 bases; junction bases not matched to a gene: 0. The CDR3 is 12 residues long. The germline V gene encodes CDR1 SGHNT and CDR2 YENEEA. In DNA, the CDR3 is TGTGCCAGCAGCTTTAGCGGGAGGGAGCTGTTTTTT. It yields the protein CASSFSGRELFF.

The sample holds a few counts of this clone. V gene TRBV18 combines with J gene TRBJ1-1; unclear D gene. V was cut by 3 bases and J by 6 bases, with 11 bases left in between. The CDR3 has 13 residues. Per the germline V gene, CDR1 is KGHSH and CDR2 is LQKENI. The CDR3 protein is CASSPILDPEAFF. In DNA, the CDR3 is TGTGCCAGCTCACCGATCTTGGACCCTGAAGCTTTCTTT.

The genes are TRBV5-1 and TRBJ2-1; TRBD1 aligns across 7 bases. Per germline, CDR1 SGHRS and CDR2 YFSETQ. The V gene end was trimmed by 0 bases and the J gene end by 5 bases; junction bases not matched to a gene: 5. The length of the CDR3 is 15 residues. The CDR3 is CASSLVAGQDNEQFF. CDR3 nucleotide sequence: TGCGCCAGCAGCTTGGTTGCAGGACAGGACAATGAGCAGTTCTTC.

V and J are TRBV7-8 and TRBJ1-5; tentative D call: TRBD1 (5 bases). Germline-derived CDR1 and CDR2 are SGHVS and FQNEAQ. This CDR3 has 14 amino acids. Trimming shortened V by 5 bases and J by 3 bases, and 11 bases separated the two germline ends. The CDR3 spells CASSADRNNQPQHF. CDR3 DNA: TGTGCCAGCAGCGCCGACAGAAACAATCAGCCCCAGCATTTT.

Written as DNA, the CDR3 is TGTGCCAGCAGCGTCCGTAGTGGCGGGGATTACAATGAGCAGTTCTTC. It codes for CASSVRSGGDYNEQFF. The chain employs TRBV9 and TRBJ2-1; perhaps TRBD2 as D (6 bases). The CDR3 has 16 amino acids. V was trimmed by 2 bases and J by 4 bases, leaving 16 bases between them. Germline CDR1 and CDR2: SGDLS and YYNGEE.

This chain links TRBV18 with TRBJ1-2, with D maybe TRBD1 (6 bases). This CDR3 region has 14 residues. Trimming took 8 bases from V and 2 from J, leaving 15 bases between them. Germline V lookup: CDR1 KGHSH, CDR2 LQKENI. The CDR3 is CASTGTPKNYGYTF. The CDR3 region has the DNA TGTGCCAGCACCGGGACACCTAAAAACTATGGCTACACCTTC.

V and J are TRBV6-4 and TRBJ1-1, with a possible D match to TRBD1 (5 bases). This CDR3 is built from 14 residues. Germline V gene sequence: CDR1 MRHNA, CDR2 SNTAGT. Trimming took off 2 bases at V and 4 bases at J, with 11 bases between the two ends. The CDR3 region is CASSDGRVGTEAFF. As DNA, the CDR3 is TGTGCCAGCAGTGACGGCAGGGTGGGCACTGAAGCTTTCTTT.

This rearrangement joins TRBV5-8 to TRBJ1-1, with TRBD1 as a possible D gene (5 bases). There are 13 residues in the CDR3. V was shortened by 3 bases and J by 1 base, with 7 bases between the two germline ends. CDR1 and CDR2 (germline): SGHTS, YDEGEE. The chain's CDR3 is CASSWGTNTEAFF. DNA of the CDR3: TGTGCCAGCAGCTGGGGGACGAACACTGAAGCTTTCTTT.

This rearrangement joins TRBV19 to TRBJ1-2, with D hard to call. Germline values: CDR1 LNHDA, CDR2 SQIVND (reference sequence). Trimming removed 7 bases at V and 9 bases at J, with 18 bases between. The CDR3 contains 13 residues. This CDR3 reads CASNRRSEISYTF. In DNA, the CDR3 is TGTGCCAGTAATCGCAGATCGGAGATAAGCTACACCTTC. Together with reference TRBV19 and TRBJ1-2, the CDR3 gives the full variable domain: DGGITQSPKYLFRKEGQNVTLSCEQNLNHDAMYWYRQDPGQGLRLIYYSQIVNDFQKGDIAEGYSVSREKKESFPLTVTSAQKNPTAFYLCASNRRSEISYTFGSGTRLTVV.

V usage is TRBV29-1 and J usage is TRBJ2-7, with TRBD2 as a possible D gene (6 bases). V was pared by 5 bases and J by 7 bases, with 12 bases between. The CDR3 runs to 11 residues. Germline loops: CDR1 SQVTM, CDR2 ANQGSEA. CDR3 in DNA: TGCAGCGTTCGGGACTTAAAAGAGCAGTACTTC. Translated, it gives CSVRDLKEQYF.

The V call is TRBV27, the J call TRBJ1-1; the D gene is possibly TRBD1 (5 bases). The CDR3 runs 13 residues. The V and J ends lost 6 bases and 10 bases respectively, with 18 bases between them. Germline CDR1 reads MNHEY; CDR2 reads SMNVEV (reference sequence). This chain's CDR3 is CASRGQGRSPAFF. The CDR3 bases are TGTGCCAGCAGGGGCCAGGGACGGTCTCCAGCTTTCTTT.

The chain carries TRBV28 and TRBJ1-2; D is ambiguous. The germline gives CDR1 MDHEN, CDR2 SYDVKM. The CDR3 loop spans 13 amino acids. V was clipped by 4 bases and J by 4 bases, with 10 bases between them. As DNA, the CDR3 is TGTGCCAGCAGTTCCCCCCGGGGCTATGGCTACACCTTC. This sequence encodes CASSSPRGYGYTF.

The gene calls are TRBV5-1 and TRBJ1-5; no reliable D call. CDR3 length: 15 residues. V lost 0 bases, J lost 0 bases, and 7 bases lay in between. CDR1 and CDR2 (germline): SGHRS, YFSETQ. CDR3 loop: CASSLGPNSNQPQHF. The DNA of the CDR3 is TGCGCCAGCAGCTTGGGACCCAATAGCAATCAGCCCCAGCATTTT.

On this clone itself: The same CDR3 can be traced to other DNA sequences in this sample. The chain carries TRBV5-1 and TRBJ2-1; D is unresolved. The ends were cut back, 2 bases at V and 2 bases at J, with 8 bases in the middle. This CDR3 has 14 residues. Germline-derived CDR1 and CDR2 are SGHRS and YFSETQ. The CDR3 coding sequence is TGCGCCAGCAGCTTAGGGTCCCCCTACAATGAGCAGTTCTTC. This translates into CASSLGSPYNEQFF.

The rearrangement links TRBV6-1 to TRBJ2-2; TRBD1 or TRBD2 may be the D gene (5 bases each). Germline values: CDR1 MNHNS, CDR2 SASEGT. The CDR3 covers 17 residues. The V and J ends lost 2 bases and 0 bases respectively, with 13 bases between them. The CDR3 reads CASSEFPGGTNTGELFF. CDR3 DNA sequence: TGTGCCAGCAGTGAATTCCCTGGGGGAACGAACACCGGGGAGCTGTTTTTT.

V gene TRBV28 combines with J gene TRBJ1-5, with 7 bases lining up with TRBD1. Germline CDR1 and CDR2: MDHEN and SYDVKM. Trimming at V came to 5 bases and at J to 5 bases, leaving 6 bases not matched to a gene. The CDR3 length is 14 residues. The CDR3 region is CASSGTGVYQPQHF. The CDR3 DNA reads TGTGCCAGCAGTGGAACAGGGGTCTATCAGCCCCAGCATTTT.

The J gene is TRBJ2-5, the V gene TRBV5-4; D is possibly TRBD1 or TRBD2 (5 bases each). The germline V and J ends were trimmed by 4 bases and 0 bases, with 13 bases remaining between them. From germline, CDR1 is SGHNT and CDR2 YYREEE (reference sequence). The CDR3 covers 15 residues. The CDR3 coding sequence is TGTGCCAGCAGCCCGGGACGGACGAACCAAGAGACCCAGTACTTC. Its translation is CASSPGRTNQETQYF.

This chain links TRBV5-1 with TRBJ2-1, with D possibly TRBD1 on 5 matching bases. CDR3 length equals 15 residues. Germline assignment: CDR1 SGHRS and CDR2 YFSETQ. The V end was cut by 4 bases, the J end by 4 bases, with 15 bases between. The CDR3 spells CASSAPRVSYNEQFF. CDR3 nucleotides: TGCGCCAGCAGCGCGCCCAGGGTATCGTACAATGAGCAGTTCTTC.